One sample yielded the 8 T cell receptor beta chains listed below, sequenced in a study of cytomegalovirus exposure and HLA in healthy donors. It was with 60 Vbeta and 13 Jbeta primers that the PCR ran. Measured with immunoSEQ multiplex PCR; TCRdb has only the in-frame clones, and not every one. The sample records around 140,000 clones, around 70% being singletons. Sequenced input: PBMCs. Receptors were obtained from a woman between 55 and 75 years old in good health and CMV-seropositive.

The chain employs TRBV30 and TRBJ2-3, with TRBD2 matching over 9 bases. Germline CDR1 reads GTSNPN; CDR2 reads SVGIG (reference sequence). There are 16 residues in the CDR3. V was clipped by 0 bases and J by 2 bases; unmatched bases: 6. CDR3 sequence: CAWSVGLAGNTDTQYF. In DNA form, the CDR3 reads TGTGCCTGGAGTGTAGGCCTAGCGGGGAACACAGATACGCAGTATTTT. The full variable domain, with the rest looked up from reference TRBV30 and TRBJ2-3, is SQTIHQWPATLVQPVGSPLSLECTVEGTSNPNLYWYRQAAGRGLQLLFYSVGIGQISSEVPQNLSASRPQDRQFILSSKKLLLSDSGFYLCAWSVGLAGNTDTQYFGPGTRLTVL.

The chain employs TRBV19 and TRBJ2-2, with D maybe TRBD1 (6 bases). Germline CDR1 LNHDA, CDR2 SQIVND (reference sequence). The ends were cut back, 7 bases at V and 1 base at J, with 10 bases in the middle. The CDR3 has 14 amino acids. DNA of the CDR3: TGTGCCAGTATCCTGACAGGGAACACCGGGGAGCTGTTTTTT. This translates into CASILTGNTGELFF.

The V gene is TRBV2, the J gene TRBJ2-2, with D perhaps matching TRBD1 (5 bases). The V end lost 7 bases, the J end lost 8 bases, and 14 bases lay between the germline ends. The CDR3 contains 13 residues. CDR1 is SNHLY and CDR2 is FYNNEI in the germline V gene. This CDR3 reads CASNPSSGGELFF. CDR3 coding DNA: TGTGCCAGCAACCCCTCCTCAGGGGGGGAGCTGTTTTTT.

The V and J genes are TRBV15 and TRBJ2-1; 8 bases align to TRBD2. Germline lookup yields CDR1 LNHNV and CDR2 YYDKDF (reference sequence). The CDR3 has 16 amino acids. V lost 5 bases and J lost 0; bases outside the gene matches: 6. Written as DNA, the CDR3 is TGTGCCACCAGCCCCAGACTAGCGAGCTCCTACAATGAGCAGTTCTTC. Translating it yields CATSPRLASSYNEQFF. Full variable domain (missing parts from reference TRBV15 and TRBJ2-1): DAMVIQNPRYQVTQFGKPVTLSCSQTLNHNVMYWYQQKSSQAPKLLFHYYDKDFNNEADTPDNFQSRRPNTSFCFLDIRSPGLGDTAMYLCATSPRLASSYNEQFFGPGTRLTVL.

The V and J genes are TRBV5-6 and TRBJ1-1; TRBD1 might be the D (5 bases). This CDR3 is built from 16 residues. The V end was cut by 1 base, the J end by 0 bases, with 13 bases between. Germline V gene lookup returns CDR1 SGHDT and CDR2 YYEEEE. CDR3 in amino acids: CASSLRGWGMNTEAFF. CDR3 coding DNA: TGTGCCAGCAGCTTGCGGGGGTGGGGCATGAACACTGAAGCTTTCTTT. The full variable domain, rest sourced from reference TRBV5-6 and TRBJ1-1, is DAGVTQSPTHLIKTRGQQVTLRCSPKSGHDTVSWYQQALGQGPQFIFQYYEEEERQRGNFPDRFSGHQFPNYSSELNVNALLLGDSALYLCASSLRGWGMNTEAFFGQGTRLTVV.

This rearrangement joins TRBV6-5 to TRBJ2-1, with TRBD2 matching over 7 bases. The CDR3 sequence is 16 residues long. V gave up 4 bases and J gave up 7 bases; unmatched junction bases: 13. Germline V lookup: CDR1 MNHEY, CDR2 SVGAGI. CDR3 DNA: TGTGCCAGCAGTTTGTCTTCTAGCGGACCCCAGAATGAGCAGTTCTTC. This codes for CASSLSSSGPQNEQFF.

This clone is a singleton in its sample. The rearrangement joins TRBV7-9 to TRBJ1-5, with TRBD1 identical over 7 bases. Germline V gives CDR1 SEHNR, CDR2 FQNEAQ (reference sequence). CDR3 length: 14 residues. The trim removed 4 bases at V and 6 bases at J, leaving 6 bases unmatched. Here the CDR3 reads CASSSTGPPQPQHF. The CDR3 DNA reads TGTGCCAGCAGCTCGACAGGGCCCCCTCAGCCCCAGCATTTT.

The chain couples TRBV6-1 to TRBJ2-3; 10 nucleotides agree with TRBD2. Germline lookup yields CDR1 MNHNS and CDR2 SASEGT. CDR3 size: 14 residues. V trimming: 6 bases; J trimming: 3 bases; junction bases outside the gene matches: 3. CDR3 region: CASRLAGDTDTQYF. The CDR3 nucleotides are TGTGCCAGCAGGCTAGCGGGAGATACAGATACGCAGTATTTT.